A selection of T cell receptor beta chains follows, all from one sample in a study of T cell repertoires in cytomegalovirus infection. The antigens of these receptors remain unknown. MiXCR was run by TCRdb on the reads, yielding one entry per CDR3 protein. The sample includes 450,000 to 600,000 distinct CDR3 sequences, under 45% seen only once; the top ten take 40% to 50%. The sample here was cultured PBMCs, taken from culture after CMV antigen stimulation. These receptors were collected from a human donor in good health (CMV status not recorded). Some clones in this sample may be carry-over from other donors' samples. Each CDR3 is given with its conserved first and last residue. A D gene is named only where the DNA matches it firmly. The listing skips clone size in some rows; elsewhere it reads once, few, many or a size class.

CDR3nt: TGCAGTGTCACCCCGCGAGTACAGGGGGCACTCACAGATACGCAGTATTTT
CDR3aa: CSVTPRVQGALTDTQYF
v_gene: TRBV20-1
d_gene: TRBD1
abundance: few
j_gene: TRBJ2-3

CDR3nt: TGTGCCAGCAGTACTCTAGCGGGAGTGAACGGGGAGCTGTTTTTT
CDR3aa: CASSTLAGVNGELFF
v_gene: TRBV27
d_gene: TRBD2
abundance: -
j_gene: TRBJ2-2

CDR3nt: TGTGCCAGCAGTTTCCAGAGGGCCAATGAGCAGTTCTTC
CDR3aa: CASSFQRANEQFF
v_gene: TRBV27
d_gene: -
abundance: -
j_gene: TRBJ2-1

CDR3nt: TGTGCCAGCAGTTGGACAGGGGGCAATGAGCAGTTCTTC
CDR3aa: CASSWTGGNEQFF
v_gene: TRBV6-6
d_gene: TRBD1
abundance: -
j_gene: TRBJ2-1

CDR3nt: TGTGCCAGCAGCTTCCGGCTAGCGGGCAACGAGCAGTACTTC
CDR3aa: CASSFRLAGNEQYF
v_gene: TRBV7-2
d_gene: TRBD2
abundance: -
j_gene: TRBJ2-7

CDR3nt: TGTGCCAGCAGAGGGCCTGCAACTAATGAAAAACTGTTTTTT
CDR3aa: CASRGPATNEKLFF
v_gene: TRBV25-1
d_gene: -
abundance: -
j_gene: TRBJ1-4

CDR3nt: TGTGCCAGCTCCCGGGGCAGTAAGAATCAGCCCCAGCATTTT
CDR3aa: CASSRGSKNQPQHF
v_gene: TRBV7-2
d_gene: -
abundance: -
j_gene: TRBJ1-5

CDR3nt: TGTGCCAGCAGTTGGGGACCCCCGAATGAGCAGTTCTTC
CDR3aa: CASSWGPPNEQFF
v_gene: TRBV6-2/TRBV6-3
d_gene: -
abundance: -
j_gene: TRBJ2-1

CDR3nt: TGTGCCAGCAGCTCCCAGGGGAGAACTGAAGCTTTCTTT
CDR3aa: CASSSQGRTEAFF
v_gene: TRBV7-9
d_gene: -
abundance: -
j_gene: TRBJ1-1

CDR3nt: TGTGCCAGCAGCGTTATGACTAGGGGGGACACTGAAGCTTTCTTT
CDR3aa: CASSVMTRGDTEAFF
v_gene: TRBV9
d_gene: -
abundance: -
j_gene: TRBJ1-1

CDR3nt: TGTGCCAGCAGATTAGCGGGCCCCTACAATGAGCAGTTCTTC
CDR3aa: CASRLAGPYNEQFF
v_gene: TRBV6-2/TRBV6-3
d_gene: TRBD2
abundance: -
j_gene: TRBJ2-1

CDR3nt: TGCGCCAGCGGCTATGACAGGACGAACACTGAAGCTTTCTTT
CDR3aa: CASGYDRTNTEAFF
v_gene: TRBV4-3
d_gene: -
abundance: -
j_gene: TRBJ1-1

CDR3nt: TGTGCCAGCAGCTTAGACCAGGGCAATGAGCAGTTCTTC
CDR3aa: CASSLDQGNEQFF
v_gene: TRBV7-2
d_gene: -
abundance: few
j_gene: TRBJ2-1

CDR3nt: TGTGCCAGCAGACTCATCCAAGGCAGCTCCTACGAGCAGTACTTC
CDR3aa: CASRLIQGSSYEQYF
v_gene: TRBV6-2/TRBV6-3
d_gene: -
abundance: -
j_gene: TRBJ2-7

CDR3nt: TGCAGTGCTAGGTCCTCGAGGGTTGAGGCTTACGAGCAGTACTTC
CDR3aa: CSARSSRVEAYEQYF
v_gene: TRBV20-1
d_gene: -
abundance: -
j_gene: TRBJ2-7

CDR3nt: TGTGCCAGCAAGCCATACCTCAATCAGCCCCAGCATTTT
CDR3aa: CASKPYLNQPQHF
v_gene: TRBV6-1
d_gene: -
abundance: few
j_gene: TRBJ1-5

CDR3nt: TGTGCCAGCAGCTTGGGCAGGGGGCAAGATACGCAGTATTTT
CDR3aa: CASSLGRGQDTQYF
v_gene: TRBV7-7
d_gene: TRBD1
abundance: few
j_gene: TRBJ2-3

CDR3nt: TGTGCCAGCAGCTTAGCGCTCGTTGGTGGGGCTCTGAGAAACACCATATATTTT
CDR3aa: CASSLALVGGALRNTIYF
v_gene: TRBV7-8
d_gene: -
abundance: -
j_gene: TRBJ1-3

CDR3nt: TGTGCCAGTAGTATCGGCCTAGCGGGAGGGAGGGGCAGCACCGGGGAGCTGTTTTTT
CDR3aa: CASSIGLAGGRGSTGELFF
v_gene: TRBV19
d_gene: TRBD2
abundance: few
j_gene: TRBJ2-2

CDR3nt: TGTGCCGCCAGTCAGGGGAGAAGGAATCAGCCCCAGCATTTT
CDR3aa: CAASQGRRNQPQHF
v_gene: TRBV19
d_gene: -
abundance: -
j_gene: TRBJ1-5

CDR3nt: TGTGCCAGCAGCTTTCTCGGACAGGGCCTATCACCCCTCCACTTT
CDR3aa: CASSFLGQGLSPLHF
v_gene: TRBV7-2
d_gene: TRBD1
abundance: few
j_gene: TRBJ1-6

CDR3nt: TGTGCCAGCAGCTTAGATGGGCGCGGCACTGAAGCTTTCTTT
CDR3aa: CASSLDGRGTEAFF
v_gene: TRBV7-2
d_gene: -
abundance: -
j_gene: TRBJ1-1

CDR3nt: TGTGCCAGCAGTTTGAACAGGGGAGTCGAGCAGTACTTC
CDR3aa: CASSLNRGVEQYF
v_gene: TRBV12-3/TRBV12-4
d_gene: TRBD1
abundance: few
j_gene: TRBJ2-7